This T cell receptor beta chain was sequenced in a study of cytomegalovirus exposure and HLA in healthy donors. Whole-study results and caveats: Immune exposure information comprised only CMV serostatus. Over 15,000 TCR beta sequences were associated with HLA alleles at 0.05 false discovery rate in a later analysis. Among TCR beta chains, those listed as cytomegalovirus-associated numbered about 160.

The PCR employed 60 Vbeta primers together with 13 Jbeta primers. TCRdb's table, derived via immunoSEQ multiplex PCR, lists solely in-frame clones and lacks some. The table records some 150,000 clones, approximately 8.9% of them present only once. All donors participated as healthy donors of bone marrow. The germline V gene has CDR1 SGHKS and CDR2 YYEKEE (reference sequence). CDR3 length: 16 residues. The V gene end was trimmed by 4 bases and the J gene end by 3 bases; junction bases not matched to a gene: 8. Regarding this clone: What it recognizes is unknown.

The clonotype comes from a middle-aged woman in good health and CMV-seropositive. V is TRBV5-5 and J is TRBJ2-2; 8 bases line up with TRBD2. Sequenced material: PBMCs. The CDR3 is CASSRSSGEYTGELFF. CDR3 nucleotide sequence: TGTGCCAGCAGCCGGAGTAGCGGGGAGTACACCGGGGAGCTGTTTTTT.